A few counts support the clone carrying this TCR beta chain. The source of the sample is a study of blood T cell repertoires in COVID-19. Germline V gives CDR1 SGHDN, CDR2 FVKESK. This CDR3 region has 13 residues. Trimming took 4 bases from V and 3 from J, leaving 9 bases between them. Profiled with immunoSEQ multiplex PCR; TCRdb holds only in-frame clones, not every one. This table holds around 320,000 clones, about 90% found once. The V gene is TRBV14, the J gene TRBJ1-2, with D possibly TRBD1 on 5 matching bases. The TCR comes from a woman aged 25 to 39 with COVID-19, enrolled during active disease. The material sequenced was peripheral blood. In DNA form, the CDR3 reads TGTGCCAGCAGCCGCACCAGGGACTATGGCTACACCTTC. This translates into CASSRTRDYGYTF. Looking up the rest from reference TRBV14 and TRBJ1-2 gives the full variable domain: EAGVTQFPSHSVIEKGQTVTLRCDPISGHDNLYWYRRVMGKEIKFLLHFVKESKQDESGMPNNRFLAERTGGTYSTLKVQPAELEDSGVYFCASSRTRDYGYTFGSGTRLTVV.